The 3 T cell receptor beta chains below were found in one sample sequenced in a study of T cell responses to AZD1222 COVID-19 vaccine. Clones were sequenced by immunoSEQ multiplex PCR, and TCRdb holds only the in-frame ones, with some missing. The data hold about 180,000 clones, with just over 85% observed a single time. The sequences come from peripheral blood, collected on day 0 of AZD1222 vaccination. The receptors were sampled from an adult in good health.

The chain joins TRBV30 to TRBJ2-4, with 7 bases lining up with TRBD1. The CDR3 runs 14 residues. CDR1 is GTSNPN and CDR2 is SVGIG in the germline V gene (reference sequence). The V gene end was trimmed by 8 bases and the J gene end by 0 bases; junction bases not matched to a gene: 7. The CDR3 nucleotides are TGTGCCGTCGAACAGGGGCTAGCCAAAAACATTCAGTACTTC. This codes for CAVEQGLAKNIQYF.

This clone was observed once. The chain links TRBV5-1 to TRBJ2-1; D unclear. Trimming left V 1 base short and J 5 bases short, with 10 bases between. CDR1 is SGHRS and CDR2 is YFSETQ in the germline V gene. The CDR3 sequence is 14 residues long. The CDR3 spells CASSLYSENNEQFF. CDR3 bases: TGCGCCAGCAGCTTGTATTCAGAAAACAATGAGCAGTTCTTC.

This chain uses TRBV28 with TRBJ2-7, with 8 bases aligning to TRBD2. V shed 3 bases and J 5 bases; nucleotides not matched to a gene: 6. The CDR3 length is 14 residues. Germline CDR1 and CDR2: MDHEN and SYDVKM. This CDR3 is CASSFRLAIDEQYF. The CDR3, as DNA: TGTGCCAGCAGTTTCCGACTAGCGATCGACGAGCAGTACTTC.